What follows is one T cell receptor (beta chain) and its context. Antigen specificity is unknown. Each sample came from a Caucasian adult donor living in Nashville, Tennessee. The entry originates in a study of shared clonotypes between healthy human individuals. Study results and limitations: Read depth was anticipated to influence clonotype sharing among donors. Larger estimated richness was generally seen in naive subsets than in memory subsets.

Each PCR replicate from the sorted subsets contained around 0.2 ug DNA, which is about 30,000 T cell genomes. Repertoires were generated with immunoSEQ multiplex PCR, while TCRdb's copy carries only in-frame clones and drops some. Of over a million clones in the sample, about 98.5% were seen once. The specimen was naive CD4+ T cells sorted from blood. Indicated subset: CD45RA+ positively selected. The clonotype was recovered from a young man in good health.

The CDR3 DNA is TGCGCCAGCAGCTTGGGACAGGTATCCTACGAGCAGTACTTC. This gives the protein CASSLGQVSYEQYF. V is TRBV5-1 and J is TRBJ2-7, with D possibly TRBD1 on 6 matching bases. Trimming removed 0 bases at V and 1 base at J, with 8 bases between. The CDR3 runs 14 residues. The germline V gene has CDR1 SGHRS and CDR2 YFSETQ.